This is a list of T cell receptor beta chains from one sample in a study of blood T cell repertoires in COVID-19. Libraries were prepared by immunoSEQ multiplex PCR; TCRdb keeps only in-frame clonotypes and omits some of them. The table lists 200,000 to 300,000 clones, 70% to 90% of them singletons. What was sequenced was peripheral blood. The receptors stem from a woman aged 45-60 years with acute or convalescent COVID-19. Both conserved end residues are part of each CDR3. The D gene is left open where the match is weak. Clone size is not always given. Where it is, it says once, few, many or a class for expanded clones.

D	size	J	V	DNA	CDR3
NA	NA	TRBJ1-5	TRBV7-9	TGTGCCAGCAGCTCGGGGTTTGGCAATCAGCCCCAGCATTTT	CASSSGFGNQPQHF
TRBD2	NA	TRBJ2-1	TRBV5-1	TGCGCCAGCCATAGGTGGGAGGGCGTCAATGAGCAGTTCTTC	CASHRWEGVNEQFF
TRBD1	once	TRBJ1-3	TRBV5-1	TGCGCCAGCAGCCTGACAGGGGTGTTTGGAAACACCATATATTTT	CASSLTGVFGNTIYF
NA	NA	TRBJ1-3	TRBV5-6	TGTGCCAGCAGCTTCTTCGACAGCCCCACTGGAAACACCATATATTTT	CASSFFDSPTGNTIYF
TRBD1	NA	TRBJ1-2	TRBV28	TGTGCCAGCAGTTTACCCCCGGGACAGGGTTATGGCTACACCTTC	CASSLPPGQGYGYTF
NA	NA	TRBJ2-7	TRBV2	TGTGCCAGCAGAGACACAAGGCTTTCATCCTACGAGCAGTACTTC	CASRDTRLSSYEQYF
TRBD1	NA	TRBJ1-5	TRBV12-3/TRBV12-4	TGTGCCAGCAGTCGACAGGGCCCCCCGCCCCAGCATTTT	CASSRQGPPPQHF
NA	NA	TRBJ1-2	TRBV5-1	TGCGCCAGCAGCTTTGGTCTACGGGGAGACTATGGCTACACCTTC	CASSFGLRGDYGYTF
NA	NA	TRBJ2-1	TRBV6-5	TGTGCCAGCAGTTACTCAGTAGCGGACTCCTACAATGAGCAGTTCTTC	CASSYSVADSYNEQFF
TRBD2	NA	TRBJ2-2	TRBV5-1	TGCGCCAGCAGCAAAAACCAGCGGGAGACCGGGGAGCTGTTTTTT	CASSKNQRETGELFF
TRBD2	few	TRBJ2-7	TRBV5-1	TGCGCCAGCAGCTTGGGTACGGGAGGGCTCCACGAGCAGTACTTC	CASSLGTGGLHEQYF
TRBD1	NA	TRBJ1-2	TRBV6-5	TGTGCCAGCACCCTAAGACAGGGTGGAAACTATGGCTACACCTTC	CASTLRQGGNYGYTF
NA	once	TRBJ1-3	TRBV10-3	TGTGCCATCAGTGAGTCGGAGGGGGGAAACACCATATATTTT	CAISESEGGNTIYF
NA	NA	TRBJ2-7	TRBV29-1	TGCAGCGTTGTGACAGACTACGAGCAGTACTTC	CSVVTDYEQYF
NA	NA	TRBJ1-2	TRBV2	TGTGCCTCCGGGGGGACTTCTGGCTACACCTTC	CASGGTSGYTF
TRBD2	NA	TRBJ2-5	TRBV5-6	TGTGCCAGCAGCTTTGGGACTAGCATGGAGACCCAGTACTTC	CASSFGTSMETQYF
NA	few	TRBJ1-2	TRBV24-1	TGTGCCACCAGTGACGGACTGAAACGAGACTATGGCTACACCTTC	CATSDGLKRDYGYTF
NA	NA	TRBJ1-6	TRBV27	TGTGCCAGCAGTGACCCAGGGCGGGGTTCACCCCTCCACTTT	CASSDPGRGSPLHF
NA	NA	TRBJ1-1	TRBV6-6	TGTGCCAGCACCCGAAGGGGCGAGAACACTGAAGCTTTCTTT	CASTRRGENTEAFF
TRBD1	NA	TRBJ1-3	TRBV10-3	TGTGCCATCAGTGACGGGACAGTTGGAAACACCATATATTTT	CAISDGTVGNTIYF
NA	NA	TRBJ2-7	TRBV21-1	TGTGCCAGCAGCAAAGGTCCTAGCGGGAGACCCGGGGAGCAGTACTTC	CASSKGPSGRPGEQYF
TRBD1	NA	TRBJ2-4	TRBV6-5	TGTGCCAGCAGTTCCAAGGGGACAGCGAAAAACATTCAGTACTTC	CASSSKGTAKNIQYF
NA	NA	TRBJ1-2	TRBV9	TGTGCCAGCAGCGTAGCGGGGGGGCAAGGCTACACCTTC	CASSVAGGQGYTF
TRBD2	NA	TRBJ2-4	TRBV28	TGTGCCAGCAGTACCGGGACTAGTGGTCCCATTCAGTACTTC	CASSTGTSGPIQYF
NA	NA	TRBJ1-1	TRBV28	TGTGCCAGCAAGAACAGCCACACTGAAGCTTTCTTT	CASKNSHTEAFF
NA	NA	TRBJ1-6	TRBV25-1	TGTGCCAGCAGTTCAGGGTCGATACCCCTCCACTTT	CASSSGSIPLHF
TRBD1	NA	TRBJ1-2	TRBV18	TGTGCCAGCTCTCAACACGCCCAGGGGGATGGCTACACCTTC	CASSQHAQGDGYTF
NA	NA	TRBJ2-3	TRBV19	TGTGCCAGTAGTATAGCGGGAGTCGGAGATACGCAGTATTTT	CASSIAGVGDTQYF
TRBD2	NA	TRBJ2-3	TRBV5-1	TGCGCCAGCAGCAGGACTAGCGGGAGGGTAGATACGCAGTATTTT	CASSRTSGRVDTQYF
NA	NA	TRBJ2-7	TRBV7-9	TGTGCCAGCAGCTTAGTGTGGTTGAGGTCCGCCTACGAGCAGTACTTC	CASSLVWLRSAYEQYF
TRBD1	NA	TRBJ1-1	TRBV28	TGTGCCAGCAGTTCACCAAGGACAGGGGTGAACACTGAAGCTTTCTTT	CASSSPRTGVNTEAFF
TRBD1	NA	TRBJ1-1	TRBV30	TGTGCCTGGAGTGTTACAGGGGATACTGAAGCTTTCTTT	CAWSVTGDTEAFF
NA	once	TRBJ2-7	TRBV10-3	TGTGCCATCAGTGAGTCAGGGGGTGAAGGTAAGCCCTACGAGCAGTACTTC	CAISESGGEGKPYEQYF
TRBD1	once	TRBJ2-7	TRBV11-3	TGTGCCAGCAGCCCCCAACAGGGGCGGGAGCAGTACTTC	CASSPQQGREQYF
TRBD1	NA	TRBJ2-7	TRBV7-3	TGTGCCAGCAGCTTAAGGGGGACAGGGGAATACGAGCAGTACTTC	CASSLRGTGEYEQYF
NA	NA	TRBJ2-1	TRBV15	TGTGCCACCAGCGCCCTACTAGCCTCCTACAATGAGCAGTTCTTC	CATSALLASYNEQFF
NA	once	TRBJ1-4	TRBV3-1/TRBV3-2	TGTGCCAGCAGCCCGACAGCGAACTATGAAAAACTGTTTTTT	CASSPTANYEKLFF
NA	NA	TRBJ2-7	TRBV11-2	TGTGCCAGCAGCTTCCAAATCTACTACGAGCAGTACTTC	CASSFQIYYEQYF
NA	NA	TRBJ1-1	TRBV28	TGTGCCAGCAGTTCCGCCACCGACAGGTTGGAAGCTTTCTTT	CASSSATDRLEAFF